The present T cell receptor (beta chain) was sequenced within a study of T-cell reconstitution after alpha-beta-depleted transplantation in children. This clonotype was counted ten times or more. Trimming took 8 bases from V and 0 from J, leaving 10 bases between them. CDR1 and CDR2 (germline): SGHVS, FNYEAQ. The CDR3 sequence is 13 residues long. Construction of the TCRbeta library involved unique molecular identifiers. TCRdb passed the PCR reads through MiXCR, listing each CDR3 protein once. Altogether tens of thousands of distinct CDR3 sequences are present, approximately 7.4% being singletons, with the ten largest covering approximately 2.3%.

The clonotype comes from a human donor who donated a stem cell graft to a child with acute lymphoblastic leukemia. This chain joins TRBV7-6 and TRBJ1-1, with D uncertain. The specimen comprised PBMCs from the stem cell graft donor, sampled from the stem cell graft. The CDR3 DNA reads as TGTGCCAGCCAGGCGGGTATGAACACTGAAGCTTTCTTT. It specifies CASQAGMNTEAFF.